This TCR beta chain was recorded in a study of blood T cell repertoires in COVID-19. Libraries were prepared by immunoSEQ multiplex PCR; TCRdb keeps only in-frame clonotypes and omits some of them. The sample records roughly 68,000 clones, 76% being singletons. Followed longitudinally, the Seattle patients had been enrolled during active infection. V was cut by 4 bases and J by 5 bases, with 20 bases left in between. From germline, CDR1 is SGHAT and CDR2 FQDESV (reference sequence). CDR3 size: 16 residues. The sample taken for sequencing was peripheral blood. The chain carries TRBV11-1 and TRBJ1-2, with a possible D match to TRBD1 (5 bases). This TCR was sampled from a man in his sixties with COVID-19, enrolled during active disease. The CDR3: CASSSGGADRLYGYTF. The CDR3 DNA is TGTGCCAGCAGCTCGGGCGGGGCCGATCGACTGTATGGCTACACCTTC.